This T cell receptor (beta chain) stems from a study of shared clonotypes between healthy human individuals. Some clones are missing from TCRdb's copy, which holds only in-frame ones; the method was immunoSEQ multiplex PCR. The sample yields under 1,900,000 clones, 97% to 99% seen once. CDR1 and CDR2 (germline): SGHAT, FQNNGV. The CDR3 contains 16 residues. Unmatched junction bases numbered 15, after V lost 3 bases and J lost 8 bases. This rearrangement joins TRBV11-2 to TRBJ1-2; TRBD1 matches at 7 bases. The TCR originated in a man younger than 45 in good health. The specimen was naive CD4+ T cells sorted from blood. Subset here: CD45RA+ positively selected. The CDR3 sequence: CASSFYPGQQSPGYTF. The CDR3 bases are TGTGCCAGCAGCTTTTACCCGGGACAGCAGTCCCCCGGCTACACCTTC.